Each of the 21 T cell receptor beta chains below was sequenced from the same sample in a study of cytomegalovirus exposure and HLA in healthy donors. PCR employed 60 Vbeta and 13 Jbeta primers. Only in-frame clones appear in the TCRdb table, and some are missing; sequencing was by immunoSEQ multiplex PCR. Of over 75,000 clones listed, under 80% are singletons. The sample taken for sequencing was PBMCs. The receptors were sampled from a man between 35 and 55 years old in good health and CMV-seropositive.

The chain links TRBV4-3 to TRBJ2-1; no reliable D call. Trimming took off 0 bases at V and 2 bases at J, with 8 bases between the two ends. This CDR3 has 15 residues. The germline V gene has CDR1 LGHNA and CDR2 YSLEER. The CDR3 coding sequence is TGCGCCAGCAGCCAAGATCTTGGGCCCTACAATGAGCAGTTCTTC. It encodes CASSQDLGPYNEQFF.

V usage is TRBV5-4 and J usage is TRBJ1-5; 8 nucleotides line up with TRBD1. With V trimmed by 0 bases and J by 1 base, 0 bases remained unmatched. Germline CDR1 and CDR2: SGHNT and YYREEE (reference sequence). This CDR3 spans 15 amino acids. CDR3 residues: CASSLGQGSNQPQHF. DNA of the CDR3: TGTGCCAGCAGCTTGGGACAGGGGAGCAATCAGCCCCAGCATTTT.

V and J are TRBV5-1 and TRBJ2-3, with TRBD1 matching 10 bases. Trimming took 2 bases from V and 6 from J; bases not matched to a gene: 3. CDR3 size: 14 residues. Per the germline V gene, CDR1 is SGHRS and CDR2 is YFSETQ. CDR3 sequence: CASSFGQGDDTQYF. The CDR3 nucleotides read TGCGCCAGCAGCTTCGGACAGGGGGACGATACGCAGTATTTT.

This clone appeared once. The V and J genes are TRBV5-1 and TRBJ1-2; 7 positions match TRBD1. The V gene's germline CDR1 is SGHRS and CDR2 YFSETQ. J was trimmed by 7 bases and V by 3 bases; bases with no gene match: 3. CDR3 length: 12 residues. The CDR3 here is CASSSQGSGYTF. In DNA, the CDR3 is TGCGCCAGCAGCTCACAGGGGTCTGGCTACACCTTC.

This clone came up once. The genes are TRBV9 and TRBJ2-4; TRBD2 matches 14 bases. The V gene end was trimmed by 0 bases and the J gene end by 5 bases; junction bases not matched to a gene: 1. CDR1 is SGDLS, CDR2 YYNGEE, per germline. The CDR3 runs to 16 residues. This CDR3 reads CASSVGLAGGENIQYF. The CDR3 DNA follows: TGTGCCAGCAGCGTAGGACTAGCGGGAGGGGAAAACATTCAGTACTTC. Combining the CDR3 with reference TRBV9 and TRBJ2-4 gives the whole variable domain DSGVTQTPKHLITATGQRVTLRCSPRSGDLSVYWYQQSLDQGLQFLIQYYNGEERAKGNILERFSAQQFPDLHSELNLSSLELGDSALYFCASSVGLAGGENIQYFGAGTRLSVL.

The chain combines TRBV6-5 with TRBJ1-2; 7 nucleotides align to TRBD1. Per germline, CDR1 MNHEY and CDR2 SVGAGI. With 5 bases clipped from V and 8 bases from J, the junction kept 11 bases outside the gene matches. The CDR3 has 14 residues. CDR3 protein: CASSPDDRVGGYTF. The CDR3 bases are TGTGCCAGCAGTCCCGACGACAGGGTTGGAGGCTACACCTTC.

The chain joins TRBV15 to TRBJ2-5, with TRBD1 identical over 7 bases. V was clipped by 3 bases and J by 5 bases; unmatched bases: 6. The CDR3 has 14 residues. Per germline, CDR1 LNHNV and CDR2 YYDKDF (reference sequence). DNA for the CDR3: TGTGCCACCAGCAGGAACAGGGGATTTGAGACCCAGTACTTC. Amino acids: CATSRNRGFETQYF.

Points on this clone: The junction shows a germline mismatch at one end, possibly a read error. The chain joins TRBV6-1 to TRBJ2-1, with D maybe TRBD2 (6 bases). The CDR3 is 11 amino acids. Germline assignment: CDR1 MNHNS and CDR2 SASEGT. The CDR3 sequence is CASREAGWQFF. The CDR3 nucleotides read TGTGCCAGCAGAGAAGCGGGCTGGCAGTTCTTC.

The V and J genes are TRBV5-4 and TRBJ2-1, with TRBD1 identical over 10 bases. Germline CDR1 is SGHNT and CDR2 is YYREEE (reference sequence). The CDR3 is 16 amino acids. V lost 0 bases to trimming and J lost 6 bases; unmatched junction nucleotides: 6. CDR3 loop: CASSLEGTGVGNEQFF. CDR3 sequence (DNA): TGTGCCAGCAGCTTGGAAGGGACAGGGGTTGGCAATGAGCAGTTCTTC.

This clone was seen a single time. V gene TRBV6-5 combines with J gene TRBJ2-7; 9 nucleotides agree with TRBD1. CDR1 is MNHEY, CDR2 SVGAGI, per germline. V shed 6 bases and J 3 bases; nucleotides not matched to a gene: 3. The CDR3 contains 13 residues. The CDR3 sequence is CASRGQGGYEQYF. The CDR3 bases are TGTGCCAGCAGGGGACAGGGCGGCTACGAGCAGTACTTC.

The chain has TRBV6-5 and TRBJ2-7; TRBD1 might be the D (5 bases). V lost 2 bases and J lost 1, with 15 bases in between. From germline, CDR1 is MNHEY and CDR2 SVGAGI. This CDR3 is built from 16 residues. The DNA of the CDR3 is TGTGCCAGCAGTTACCTCGGCCGGCAGGGATCCTACGAGCAGTACTTC. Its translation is CASSYLGRQGSYEQYF.

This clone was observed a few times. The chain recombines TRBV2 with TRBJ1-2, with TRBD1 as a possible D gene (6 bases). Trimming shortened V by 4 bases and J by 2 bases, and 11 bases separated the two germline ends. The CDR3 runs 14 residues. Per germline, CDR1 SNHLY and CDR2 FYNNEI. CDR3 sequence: CASSARTVNYGYTF. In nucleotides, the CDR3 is TGTGCCAGCAGTGCGAGGACAGTGAACTATGGCTACACCTTC.

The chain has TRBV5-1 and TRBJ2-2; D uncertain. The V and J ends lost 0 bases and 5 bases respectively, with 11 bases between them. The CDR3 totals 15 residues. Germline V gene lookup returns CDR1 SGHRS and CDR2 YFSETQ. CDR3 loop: CASSLDLGSTGELFF. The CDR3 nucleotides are TGCGCCAGCAGCTTGGACCTAGGCTCAACCGGGGAGCTGTTTTTT.

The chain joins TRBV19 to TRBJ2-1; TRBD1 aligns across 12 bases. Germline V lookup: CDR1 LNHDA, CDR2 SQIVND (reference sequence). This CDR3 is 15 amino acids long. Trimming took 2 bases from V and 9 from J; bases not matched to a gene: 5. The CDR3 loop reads CASSITGQGAGEQFF. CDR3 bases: TGTGCCAGTAGTATAACGGGACAGGGGGCCGGTGAGCAGTTCTTC.

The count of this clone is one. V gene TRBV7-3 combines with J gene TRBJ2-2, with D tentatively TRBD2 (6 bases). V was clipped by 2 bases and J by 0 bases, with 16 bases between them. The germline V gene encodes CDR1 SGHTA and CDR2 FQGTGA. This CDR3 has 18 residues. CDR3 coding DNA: TGTGCCAGCAGCTTACTGGCTGCCGGACTATCGAACACCGGGGAGCTGTTTTTT. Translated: CASSLLAAGLSNTGELFF.

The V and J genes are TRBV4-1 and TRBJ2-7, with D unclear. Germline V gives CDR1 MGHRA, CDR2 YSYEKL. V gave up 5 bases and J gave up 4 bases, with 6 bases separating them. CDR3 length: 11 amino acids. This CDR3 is CASSSNYEQYF. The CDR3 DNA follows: TGCGCCAGCAGCAGCAATTACGAGCAGTACTTC.

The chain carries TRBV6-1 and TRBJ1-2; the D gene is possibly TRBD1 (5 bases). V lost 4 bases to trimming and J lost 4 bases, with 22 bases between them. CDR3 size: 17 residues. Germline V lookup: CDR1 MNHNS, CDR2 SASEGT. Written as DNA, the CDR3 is TGTGCCAGCAGTGGTTGGCCTCGAGGGGAGGGAGTCTATGGCTACACCTTC. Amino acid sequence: CASSGWPRGEGVYGYTF.

In nucleotides, the CDR3 is TGTGCCAGCAGCGTTGACAGGGGGCTAAGTGGCTACACCTTC. The encoded protein is CASSVDRGLSGYTF. This sequence joins TRBV7-2 and TRBJ1-2, with 10 bases fitting TRBD1. Germline values: CDR1 SGHTA, CDR2 FQGNSA. The CDR3 has 14 amino acids. V was clipped by 5 bases and J by 7 bases; unmatched bases: 7.

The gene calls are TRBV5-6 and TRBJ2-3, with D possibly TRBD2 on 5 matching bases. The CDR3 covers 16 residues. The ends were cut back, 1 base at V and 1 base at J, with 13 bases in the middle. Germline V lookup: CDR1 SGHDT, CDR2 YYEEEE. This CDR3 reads CASSLYGEKGTDTQYF. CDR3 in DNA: TGTGCCAGCAGCTTGTATGGGGAGAAGGGCACAGATACGCAGTATTTT.

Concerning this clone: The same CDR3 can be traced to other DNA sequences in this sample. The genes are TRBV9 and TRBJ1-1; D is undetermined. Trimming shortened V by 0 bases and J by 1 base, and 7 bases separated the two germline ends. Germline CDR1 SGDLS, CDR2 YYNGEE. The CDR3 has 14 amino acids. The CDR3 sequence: CASSVGAGNTEAFF. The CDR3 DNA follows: TGTGCCAGCAGCGTAGGAGCGGGGAACACTGAAGCTTTCTTT.

The chain's CDR3 is CAIGTTTGELFF. DNA of the CDR3: TGTGCCATCGGTACTACTACCGGGGAGCTGTTTTTT. V gene TRBV10-3 combines with J gene TRBJ2-2, with D unclear. CDR3 size: 12 residues. The germline CDR1 and CDR2 sequences are ENHRY and SYGVKD. V was shortened by 8 bases and J by 5 bases, with 9 bases between the two germline ends.